This passage covers 4 T cell receptor beta chains from one sample sequenced in a study of neurological immune-mediated disorders. TCRdb re-called the 5' RACE reads through MiXCR, storing one row per CDR3 protein. The sample has fewer than 60,000 distinct CDR3 sequences, 9% to 12% seen once. The sample comprised PBMCs. These receptors were obtained from a man in his 70s with HTLV-1-associated myelopathy (HAM/TSP).

This clonotype came up many times. CDR3 nucleotides: TGTGCCAGCAGTTACTCGGTTACCTACACCGGGGAGCTGTTTTTT. Encoded protein: CASSYSVTYTGELFF. The V gene is TRBV6-5, the J gene TRBJ2-2; no definite D call. Germline CDR1 is MNHEY and CDR2 is SVGAGI. Trimming took 0 bases from V and 3 from J, leaving 8 bases between them. The CDR3 spans 15 residues.

This clonotype was counted ten times or more. The chain employs TRBV5-1 and TRBJ2-1, with TRBD2 identical over 7 bases. The CDR3 is 14 residues long. Germline CDR1 SGHRS, CDR2 YFSETQ. V dropped 3 bases and J dropped 4; count of bases not matched to a gene: 4. The CDR3 nucleotides are TGCGCCAGCAGCTCGCTAGCGGCGTACAATGAGCAGTTCTTC. This codes for CASSSLAAYNEQFF.

Regarding this clonotype: The junction does not match germline at one end; this may be a read error. The gene calls are TRBV27 and TRBJ2-7; 10 bases fit TRBD2. Germline CDR1 is MNHEY and CDR2 is SMNVEV (reference sequence). The CDR3 totals 15 residues. Here the CDR3 reads CASSLSILASGRLDF. The CDR3 DNA follows: TGTGCCAGCAGTTTATCGATTTTGGCTAGCGGGAGACTGGACTTC.

As regards this clonotype: An end of the junction does not agree with germline; a read error may underlie this. This chain joins TRBV7-2 and TRBJ2-7; 7 nucleotides align to TRBD2. Germline V gives CDR1 SGHTA, CDR2 FQGNSA. The CDR3 spans 19 residues. The CDR3 reads CASSRLSGTIGTPGHEQDF. The DNA for the CDR3 is TGTGCCAGCAGCCGCCTCTCCGGGACTATCGGGACCCCTGGCCACGAGCAGGACTTC. Full variable domain (outside the CDR3, taken from reference TRBV7-2 and TRBJ2-7): GAGVSQSPSNKVTEKGKDVELRCDPISGHTALYWYRQSLGQGLEFLIYFQGNSAPDKSGLPSDRFSAERTGGSVSTLTIQRTQQEDSAVYLCASSRLSGTIGTPGHEQDFGPGTRLTVT.